The 17 T cell receptor beta chains below were found in one sample sequenced in a study of T cell repertoires in cytomegalovirus infection. TCRdb analysed the reads with MiXCR anew, one entry per CDR3 protein. The sample comprises over 450,000 distinct CDR3 sequences, approximately 11% of which are singletons, and roughly 10% rests with the top ten. The sample comprised PBMCs. The receptors come from a human donor in good health (CMV status not recorded). Some clones in this sample may be carry-over from other donors' samples.

This clonotype was recorded many times. The chain is built from TRBV7-8 and TRBJ1-2, with 8 bases aligning to TRBD1. CDR1 and CDR2 from the germline V gene are SGHVS and FQNEAQ. The CDR3 covers 12 residues. Trimming cost V 4 bases and J 8 bases; bases outside gene matches: 3. Here the CDR3 DNA reads TGTGCCAGCAGCTCGACAGGGGTAGGCTACACCTTC. Translated: CASSSTGVGYTF.

This clonotype appeared a few times. The J gene is TRBJ2-3, the V gene TRBV30; 7 bases align to TRBD2. The CDR3 runs to 13 residues. Germline V gene lookup returns CDR1 GTSNPN and CDR2 SVGIG (reference sequence). J gave up 8 bases and V 2 bases, and 7 bases lay outside the gene matches. The CDR3 DNA reads as TGTGCCTGGAGTCTTGACCCGGGGGGTACGCAGTATTTT. This gives the protein CAWSLDPGGTQYF. Looking up the rest from reference TRBV30 and TRBJ2-3 gives the full variable domain: SQTIHQWPATLVQPVGSPLSLECTVEGTSNPNLYWYRQAAGRGLQLLFYSVGIGQISSEVPQNLSASRPQDRQFILSSKKLLLSDSGFYLCAWSLDPGGTQYFGPGTRLTVL.

This clonotype was found many times. The chain couples TRBV28 to TRBJ2-7; D is unresolved. The CDR3 has 13 amino acids. Germline loops: CDR1 MDHEN, CDR2 SYDVKM. With 7 bases removed from V and 3 bases from J, the gap between germline ends came to 13 bases. The CDR3 coding sequence is TGTGCCAGCAACCCCCGTGAGGACTACGAGCAGTACTTC. Translation gives CASNPREDYEQYF.

The rearrangement links TRBV20-1 to TRBJ2-5; 8 bases fit TRBD1. The CDR3 runs to 16 residues. The germline V gene encodes CDR1 DFQATT and CDR2 SNEGSKA (reference sequence). J lost 3 bases, V lost 1 base, and 10 bases had no gene match. This chain's CDR3 is CSARVSRGLLEETQYF. For the CDR3, the DNA is TGCAGTGCTAGAGTTAGCAGGGGGCTCCTCGAAGAGACCCAGTACTTC.

The CDR3 DNA sequence: TGCAGTGCGGCCGGGGGCTCAATGAACACTGAAGCTTTCTTT. It yields the protein CSAAGGSMNTEAFF. The V call is TRBV20-1, the J call TRBJ1-1; possibly TRBD1 for D (6 bases). V gave up 6 bases and J gave up 0 bases, with 14 bases separating them. The CDR3 covers 14 residues. Per germline, CDR1 DFQATT and CDR2 SNEGSKA (reference sequence).

This clonotype was seen repeatedly, ten times or more. In DNA, the CDR3 is TGTGCCAGTGTAAAGGGGGGCGAAACCTACGAGCAGTACTTC. Translated, it gives CASVKGGETYEQYF. The chain carries TRBV28 and TRBJ2-7; D assignment may be TRBD1 or TRBD2 (6 bases each). The V end was cut by 9 bases, the J end by 2 bases, with 17 bases between. CDR1 is MDHEN, CDR2 SYDVKM, per germline. This CDR3 has 14 residues.

This clonotype has ten or more counts. V is TRBV28 and J is TRBJ2-1; the D gene is possibly TRBD1 (5 bases). Trimming stripped 3 bases from V and 7 bases from J, with 16 bases between. The CDR3 is 15 amino acids. CDR1 is MDHEN, CDR2 SYDVKM, per germline. This chain's CDR3 is CASSFIGVRVNEQFF. The CDR3 DNA is TGTGCCAGCAGTTTCATAGGAGTCAGGGTTAATGAGCAGTTCTTC.

At least ten counts were recorded for this clonotype. This sequence joins TRBV3-1 and TRBJ2-2; TRBD2 might be the D (5 bases). This CDR3 is built from 17 residues. Trimming took off 4 bases at V and 1 base at J, with 16 bases between the two ends. The V gene's germline CDR1 is LGHDT and CDR2 YNNKEL (reference sequence). This CDR3 is CASSPPRLAQNTGELFF. CDR3 DNA sequence: TGTGCCAGCAGCCCCCCAAGGCTAGCTCAGAACACCGGGGAGCTGTTTTTT. The variable domain in full, completed from reference TRBV3-1 and TRBJ2-2, reads DTAVSQTPKYLVTQMGNDKSIKCEQNLGHDTMYWYKQDSKKFLKIMFSYNNKELIINETVPNRFSPKSPDKAHLNLHINSLELGDSAVYFCASSPPRLAQNTGELFFGEGSRLTVL.

This clonotype has a handful of counts. The chain carries TRBV5-6 and TRBJ1-2, with a weak D call TRBD1 (5 bases). In germline, CDR1 is SGHDT, CDR2 YYEEEE. The CDR3 has 14 residues. The ends were cut back, 8 bases at V and 0 bases at J, with 14 bases in the middle. CDR3 in amino acids: CASSAGSANYGYTF. In DNA form, the CDR3 reads TGTGCCAGTAGCGCAGGGTCAGCTAACTATGGCTACACCTTC. Combining the CDR3 with reference TRBV5-6 and TRBJ1-2 gives the whole variable domain DAGVTQSPTHLIKTRGQQVTLRCSPKSGHDTVSWYQQALGQGPQFIFQYYEEEERQRGNFPDRFSGHQFPNYSSELNVNALLLGDSALYLCASSAGSANYGYTFGSGTRLTVV.

V is TRBV14 and J is TRBJ1-2; a weak D match, TRBD1 (5 bases). Trimming took 4 bases from V and 0 from J, leaving 12 bases between them. Germline V gene data show CDR1 as SGHDN and CDR2 as FVKESK. The CDR3 spans 15 residues. The CDR3 sequence is CASSLPVGPNYGYTF. The CDR3 region has the DNA TGTGCCAGCAGCCTCCCAGTGGGGCCTAACTATGGCTACACCTTC.

This clonotype has ten or more counts. V and J are TRBV4-2 and TRBJ1-1; D unclear. Germline CDR1 and CDR2: LGHNA and YNFKEQ. The ends were cut back, 1 base at V and 0 bases at J, with 9 bases in the middle. The CDR3 runs to 15 residues. The CDR3 is CASSQGDTLNTEAFF. In DNA form, the CDR3 reads TGTGCCAGCAGCCAAGGAGATACGTTGAACACTGAAGCTTTCTTT.

This clonotype has more than one count but fewer than ten. This chain links TRBV20-1 with TRBJ2-5, with TRBD2 identical over 11 bases. The germline CDR1 and CDR2 sequences are DFQATT and SNEGSKA (reference sequence). The CDR3 is 15 amino acids. V shed 5 bases, J shed 0 bases, and the junction held 5 bases outside the gene matches. The CDR3, as DNA: TGCAGTGCTTTCACTAGCGGGAGAAACCAAGAGACCCAGTACTTC. This encodes CSAFTSGRNQETQYF.

This chain links TRBV19 with TRBJ1-4; D gene uncertain. Germline CDR1 reads LNHDA; CDR2 reads SQIVND (reference sequence). The CDR3 runs 13 residues. V was pared by 6 bases and J by 7 bases, with 12 bases between. The CDR3 protein is CASSASPSEKLFF. CDR3 bases: TGTGCCAGTAGCGCTAGCCCTTCTGAAAAACTGTTTTTT. Combining the CDR3 with reference TRBV19 and TRBJ1-4 gives the whole variable domain DGGITQSPKYLFRKEGQNVTLSCEQNLNHDAMYWYRQDPGQGLRLIYYSQIVNDFQKGDIAEGYSVSREKKESFPLTVTSAQKNPTAFYLCASSASPSEKLFFGSGTQLSVL.

This clonotype was detected a few times. The chain recombines TRBV5-1 with TRBJ2-1; 9 bases map to TRBD2. This CDR3 comprises 15 residues. The V gene end was trimmed by 5 bases and the J gene end by 6 bases; junction bases not matched to a gene: 9. Germline V gene lookup returns CDR1 SGHRS and CDR2 YFSETQ. CDR3: CASSPPGLAGNEQFF. In DNA, the CDR3 is TGCGCCAGCAGTCCTCCGGGACTAGCTGGCAATGAGCAGTTCTTC.

This chain links TRBV29-1 with TRBJ1-3; D gene uncertain. This CDR3 spans 14 amino acids. Germline V lookup: CDR1 SQVTM, CDR2 ANQGSEA. The V end lost 4 bases, the J end lost 0 bases, and 10 bases lay between the germline ends. The CDR3 nucleotides read TGCAGCGTTGTAAAGGGCCTCTCTGGAAACACCATATATTTT. The encoded protein is CSVVKGLSGNTIYF.

This clonotype was detected many times. The chain combines TRBV27 with TRBJ2-3, with D tentatively TRBD1 (5 bases). CDR3 length: 14 amino acids. V was trimmed by 1 base and J by 4 bases, leaving 9 bases between them. Germline lookup yields CDR1 MNHEY and CDR2 SMNVEV (reference sequence). This CDR3 is CASSLFQGPDTQYF. The CDR3, as DNA: TGTGCCAGCAGTTTATTTCAGGGTCCAGATACGCAGTATTTT.

The J gene is TRBJ1-3, the V gene TRBV5-6; D gene ambiguous. CDR1 is SGHDT, CDR2 YYEEEE, per germline. V was cut by 2 bases and J by 2 bases, with 8 bases left in between. The CDR3 contains 14 residues. Written as DNA, the CDR3 is TGTGCCAGCAGCTTTTCGGGGACTGGAAACACCATATATTTT. Translating gives CASSFSGTGNTIYF.